This T cell receptor beta chain originates from a study of T cell repertoires in cytomegalovirus infection. Comment on this clonotype: Its specificity is unknown.

The trim removed 5 bases at V and 6 bases at J, leaving 12 bases unmatched. There are 16 residues in the CDR3. Germline-derived CDR1 and CDR2 are SGHTA and FQGTGA. TCRdb itself ran the reads through MiXCR, one entry per CDR3 protein. There are 310,000 or so distinct CDR3 sequences in the sample; roughly 25% occur only once, and more than 11% lies in the top ten. General study results and limits: The study found HLA-C-restricted CMV-specific TCR beta clonotypes dominating the ex vivo response.

The receptor comes from a human donor in good health (CMV status not recorded). Some clones in this sample may be carry-over from other donors' samples. The specimen was PBMCs. The rearrangement uses TRBV7-3 and TRBJ2-3; TRBD2 matches 9 bases. The CDR3 spells CASSPVAGGVTDTQYF. In nucleotides, the CDR3 is TGTGCCAGCAGCCCGGTGGCGGGGGGGGTCACGGATACGCAGTATTTT.